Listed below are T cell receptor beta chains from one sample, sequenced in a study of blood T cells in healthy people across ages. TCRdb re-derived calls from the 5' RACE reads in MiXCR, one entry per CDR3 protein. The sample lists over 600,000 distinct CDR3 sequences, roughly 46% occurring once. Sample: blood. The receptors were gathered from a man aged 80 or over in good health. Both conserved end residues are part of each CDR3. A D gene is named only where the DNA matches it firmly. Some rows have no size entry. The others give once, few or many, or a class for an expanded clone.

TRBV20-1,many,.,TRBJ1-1,CSASEGNTEAFF,TGCAGTGCTTCCGAGGGGAACACTGAAGCTTTCTTT
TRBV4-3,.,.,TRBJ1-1,CASSPTTGTWTEAFF,TGCGCCAGCAGCCCAACAACAGGGACATGGACTGAAGCTTTCTTT
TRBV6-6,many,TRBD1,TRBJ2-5,CASRKTGVPETQYF,TGTGCCAGCAGAAAGACAGGGGTCCCAGAGACCCAGTACTTC
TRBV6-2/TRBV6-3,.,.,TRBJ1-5,CASSYGAQPQHF,TGTGCCAGCAGTTACGGGGCTCAGCCCCAGCATTTT
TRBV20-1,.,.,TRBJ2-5,CSARAGGRLETQYF,TGCAGTGCTAGGGCCGGGGGCCGTCTGGAGACCCAGTACTTC
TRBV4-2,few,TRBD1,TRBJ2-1,CASSPVGTGNNEQFF,TGTGCCAGCAGCCCAGTCGGGACAGGCAACAATGAGCAGTTCTTC
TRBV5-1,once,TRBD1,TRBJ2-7,CASSLWGQGYDEQYF,TGCGCCAGCAGCTTGTGGGGACAGGGGTACGACGAGCAGTACTTC
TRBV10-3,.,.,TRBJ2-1,CAISGRPNRTYNEQFF,TGTGCCATCAGTGGGAGGCCAAACAGGACTTACAATGAGCAGTTCTTC
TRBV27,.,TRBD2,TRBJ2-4,CASSETSGSAKNIQYF,TGTGCCAGCAGTGAAACTAGCGGGAGTGCCAAAAACATTCAGTACTTC
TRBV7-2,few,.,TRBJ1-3,CASSLNRNPGNTIYF,TGTGCCAGCAGCTTAAACAGGAACCCTGGAAACACCATATATTTT
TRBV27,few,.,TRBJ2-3,CASSLYRDADTQYF,TGTGCCAGCAGTTTATACAGGGACGCAGATACGCAGTATTTT
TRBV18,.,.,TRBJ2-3,CASSPPRTGRGTDTQYF,TGTGCCAGCTCACCACCACGGACGGGGAGAGGAACAGATACGCAGTATTTT
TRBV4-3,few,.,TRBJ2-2,CASSQDGGTGYTGELFF,TGCGCCAGCAGCCAAGATGGAGGGACCGGGTACACCGGGGAGCTGTTTTTT
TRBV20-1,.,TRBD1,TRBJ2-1,CSATKAGTGDDNEQFF,TGCAGTGCTACTAAGGCCGGGACAGGGGACGACAATGAGCAGTTCTTC
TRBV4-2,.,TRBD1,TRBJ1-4,CASSKGQTNEKLFF,TGTGCCAGCAGCAAGGGACAGACTAATGAAAAACTGTTTTTT
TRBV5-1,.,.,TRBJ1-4,CASSPGPGVEKLFF,TGCGCCAGCAGCCCGGGACCGGGGGTTGAAAAACTGTTTTTT
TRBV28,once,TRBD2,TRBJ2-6,CASSQKAGTNPGANVLTF,TGTGCCAGCAGCCAGAAAGCGGGGACTAACCCTGGGGCCAACGTCCTGACTTTC
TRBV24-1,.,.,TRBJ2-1,CATSDPTGDEKETQFF,TGTGCCACCAGTGATCCCACCGGAGATGAAAAAGAGACCCAGTTCTTC
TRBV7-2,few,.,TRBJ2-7,CASSGGTAKRVYEQYF,TGTGCCAGCAGCGGAGGGACAGCCAAGCGCGTGTACGAGCAGTACTTC
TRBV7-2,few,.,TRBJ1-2,CASSLVSGTEHGYTF,TGTGCCAGCAGTCTAGTGTCCGGGACCGAACATGGCTACACCTTC
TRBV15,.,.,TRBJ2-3,CATSRDLQISTDTQYF,TGTGCCACCAGCAGAGATCTCCAGATTAGCACAGATACGCAGTATTTT
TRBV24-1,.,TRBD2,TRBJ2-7,CATSGTGTSGSPYEQYF,TGTGCCACCAGTGGGACCGGGACTAGCGGGAGCCCCTACGAGCAGTACTTC
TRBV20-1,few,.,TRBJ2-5,CSARAENYQETQYF,TGCAGTGCTAGAGCGGAGAACTACCAAGAGACCCAGTACTTC
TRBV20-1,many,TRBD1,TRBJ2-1,CSAHQPRQGSYNEQFF,TGCAGTGCTCACCAACCCAGACAGGGCTCCTACAATGAGCAGTTCTTC
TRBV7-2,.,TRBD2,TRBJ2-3,CASSLLAGSFTDTQYF,TGTGCCAGCAGCTTGCTAGCGGGGAGCTTCACAGATACGCAGTATTTT
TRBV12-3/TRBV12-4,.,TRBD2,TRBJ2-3,CASANSGTSDTQYF,TGTGCCAGCGCGAATAGCGGGACGTCAGATACGCAGTATTTT
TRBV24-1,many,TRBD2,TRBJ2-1,CATSDLSSGNEQFF,TGTGCCACCAGTGATTTGTCTAGCGGCAATGAGCAGTTCTTC
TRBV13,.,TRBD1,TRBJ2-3,CASSFGTATDTQYF,TGTGCCAGCAGCTTCGGGACAGCCACAGATACGCAGTATTTT
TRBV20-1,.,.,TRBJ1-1,CSATGIGTEAFF,TGCAGTGCAACAGGGATTGGGACTGAAGCTTTCTTT
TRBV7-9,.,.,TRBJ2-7,CASSNPTGNEQYF,TGTGCCAGCAGCAACCCGACAGGTAACGAGCAGTACTTC
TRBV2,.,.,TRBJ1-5,CASSEELADLTDTQHF,TGTGCCAGCAGTGAAGAACTAGCGGACCTCACAGATACGCAGCATTTT